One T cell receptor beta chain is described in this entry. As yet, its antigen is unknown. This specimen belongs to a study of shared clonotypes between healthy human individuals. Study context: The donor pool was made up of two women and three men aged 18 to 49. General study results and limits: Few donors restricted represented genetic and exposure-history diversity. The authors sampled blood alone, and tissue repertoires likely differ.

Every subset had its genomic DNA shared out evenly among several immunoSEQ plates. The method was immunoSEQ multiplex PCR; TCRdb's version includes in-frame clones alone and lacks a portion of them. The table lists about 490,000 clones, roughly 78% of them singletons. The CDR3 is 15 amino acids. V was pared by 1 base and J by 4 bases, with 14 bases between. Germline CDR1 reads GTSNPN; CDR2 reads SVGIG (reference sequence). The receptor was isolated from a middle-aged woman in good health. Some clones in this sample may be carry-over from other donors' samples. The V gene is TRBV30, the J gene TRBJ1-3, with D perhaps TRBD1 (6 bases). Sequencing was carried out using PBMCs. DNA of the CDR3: TGTGCCTGGAGTGCCTTCGGGACACTCGGAAACACCATATATTTT. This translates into CAWSAFGTLGNTIYF.